This entry concerns a single TCR beta chain. Its specificity is unknown. This sample is part of a study of T cells in Graves' hyperthyroidism and ophthalmopathy. General observations from the study: For ophthalmopathy, model prediction preceded onset by a median about six months.

CDR3 size: 13 residues. Germline V gene data show CDR1 as KGHDR and CDR2 as SFDVKD. Trimming pared 11 bases from V and 7 bases from J, leaving 19 bases between. Amplification targeted TCR beta CDR3 regions from RNA transcripts. The study used the HTBI primer set for a first-round RT-PCR of the TCR CDR3. TCRdb called the multiplex PCR reads again in MiXCR, with one record for every CDR3 protein. The table shows 750,000 to 950,000 distinct CDR3 sequences, with roughly 40% occurring only once. Investigators excluded patients with uncontrolled infection, other autoimmune disease, pregnancy or lactation. The sequencing input was blood. The genes are TRBV24-1 and TRBJ1-2; TRBD1 might be the D (5 bases). This clonotype was obtained from a man between 18 and 29 years old with Graves' hyperthyroidism. The chain's CDR3 is CASSPPSGVGYTF. The CDR3 DNA reads as TGTGCCAGCTCACCACCGTCGGGGGTTGGCTACACCTTC.